Here is one T cell receptor beta chain with its context. Its antigen is unknown. This specimen comes from a study of T cell responses to AZD1222 COVID-19 vaccine. Only in-frame clones appear in the TCRdb table, and some are missing; sequencing was by immunoSEQ multiplex PCR. The data contain approximately 81,000 clones, about 90% of them singletons. Overall study results and limits: Repertoire samples came only from after the peak T cell response. Spike-specific TCR breadth and depth both grew after two AZD1222 doses.

Trimming pared 5 bases from V and 1 base from J, leaving 14 bases between. The CDR3 runs 15 residues. From germline, CDR1 is SGHRS and CDR2 YFSETQ. This chain joins TRBV5-1 and TRBJ2-3; D gene unclear. Material: peripheral blood, obtained on day 0 of MenACWY control vaccination. This receptor was taken from an adult in good health. The CDR3 DNA follows: TGCGCCAGCAGGGGCGTAGCCCGCCGCACAGATACGCAGTATTTT. It codes for CASRGVARRTDTQYF.